This TCR beta chain was captured in a study of T cell repertoires in cytomegalovirus infection. The wider study: Researchers turned to recently identified HLA-C-restricted CMV epitopes as well as well-studied HLA-B-restricted ones. Based on public TCR beta signatures, there were indications of CMV infection and of a matching HLA type. Findings and caveats of the study: In two of eight donors, the top clonotype was HLA-C-restricted CMV-specific.

TCRdb itself ran the reads through MiXCR, one entry per CDR3 protein. The table has roughly 340,000 distinct CDR3 sequences, 29% seen once; the top ten hold around 20%. This clonotype was counted a few times. Its antigen is undetermined. Sequences were derived from cultured PBMCs, sampled from culture after CMV antigen stimulation. This receptor was identified in a human donor in good health (CMV status not recorded). Some clones in this sample may be carry-over from other donors' samples.

The CDR3 region is CATSSLSGQSNYGYTF. The CDR3 nucleotides read TGTGCCACCAGCAGTCTTTCGGGACAGTCAAACTATGGCTACACCTTC. This sequence joins TRBV15 and TRBJ1-2; TRBD1 matches at 7 bases. V trimming: 3 bases; J trimming: 2 bases; junction bases outside the gene matches: 9. This CDR3 is 16 amino acids long. The germline CDR1 and CDR2 sequences are LNHNV and YYDKDF (reference sequence). The whole variable domain, filled in from reference TRBV15 and TRBJ1-2, reads DAMVIQNPRYQVTQFGKPVTLSCSQTLNHNVMYWYQQKSSQAPKLLFHYYDKDFNNEADTPDNFQSRRPNTSFCFLDIRSPGLGDTAMYLCATSSLSGQSNYGYTFGSGTRLTVV.